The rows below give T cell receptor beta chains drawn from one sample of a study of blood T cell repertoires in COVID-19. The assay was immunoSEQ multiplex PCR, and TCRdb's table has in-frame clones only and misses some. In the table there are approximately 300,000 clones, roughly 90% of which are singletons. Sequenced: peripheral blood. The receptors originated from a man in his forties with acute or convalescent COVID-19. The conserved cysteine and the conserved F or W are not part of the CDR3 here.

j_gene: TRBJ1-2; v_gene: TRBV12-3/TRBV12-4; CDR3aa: ASRDRSYGYT
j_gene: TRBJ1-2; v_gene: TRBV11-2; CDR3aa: ASSTDSRTGTNYGYT
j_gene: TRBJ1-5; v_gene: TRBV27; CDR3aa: ASSLSGNQPQH
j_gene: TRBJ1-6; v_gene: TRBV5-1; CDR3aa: ASSEEGVNSPLH
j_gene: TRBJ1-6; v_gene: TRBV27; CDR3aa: ASSAGMALH
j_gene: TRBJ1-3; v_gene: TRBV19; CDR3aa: ASSIGQNAIY
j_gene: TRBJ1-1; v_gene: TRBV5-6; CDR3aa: ASSPEGQGPGTPYTEAF
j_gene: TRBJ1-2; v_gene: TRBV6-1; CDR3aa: ASSEGPYYGYT
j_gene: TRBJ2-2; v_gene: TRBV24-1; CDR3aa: ATSEADTGELF
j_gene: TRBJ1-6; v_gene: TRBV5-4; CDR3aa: ASSLGGPWAPLH
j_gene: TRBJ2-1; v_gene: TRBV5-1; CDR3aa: ASSFAGVSYNEQF